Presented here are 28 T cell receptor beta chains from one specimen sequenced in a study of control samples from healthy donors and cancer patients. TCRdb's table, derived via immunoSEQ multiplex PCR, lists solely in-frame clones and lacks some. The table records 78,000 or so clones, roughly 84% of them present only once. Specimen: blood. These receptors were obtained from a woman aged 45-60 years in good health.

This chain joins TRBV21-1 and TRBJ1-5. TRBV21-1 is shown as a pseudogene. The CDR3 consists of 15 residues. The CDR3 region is CASRTNCQPHQPQHF. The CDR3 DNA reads TGTGCCAGCAGAACGAATTGTCAGCCTCATCAGCCCCAGCATTTT.

This CDR3 is CATSDRVRDRGQETQYF. The CDR3 DNA reads as TGTGCCACCAGTGACCGTGTCCGGGACAGGGGTCAAGAGACCCAGTACTTC. V is TRBV24-1 and J is TRBJ2-5; 10 positions match TRBD1. The trim removed 4 bases at V and 2 bases at J, leaving 9 bases unmatched. This CDR3 is 17 amino acids long. Germline-derived CDR1 and CDR2 are KGHDR and SFDVKD.

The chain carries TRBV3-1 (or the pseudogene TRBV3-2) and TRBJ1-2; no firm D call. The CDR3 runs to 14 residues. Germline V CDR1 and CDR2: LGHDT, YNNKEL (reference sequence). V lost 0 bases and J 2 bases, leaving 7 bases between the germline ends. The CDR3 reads CASSQDPGNYGYTF. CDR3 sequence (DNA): TGTGCCAGCAGCCAAGACCCCGGGAACTATGGCTACACCTTC.

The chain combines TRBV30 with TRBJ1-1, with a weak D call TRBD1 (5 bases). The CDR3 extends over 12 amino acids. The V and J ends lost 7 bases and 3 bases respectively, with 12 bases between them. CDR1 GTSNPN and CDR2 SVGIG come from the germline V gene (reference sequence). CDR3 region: CAFHGGDTEAFF. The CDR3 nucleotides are TGTGCCTTTCACGGAGGGGACACTGAAGCTTTCTTT.

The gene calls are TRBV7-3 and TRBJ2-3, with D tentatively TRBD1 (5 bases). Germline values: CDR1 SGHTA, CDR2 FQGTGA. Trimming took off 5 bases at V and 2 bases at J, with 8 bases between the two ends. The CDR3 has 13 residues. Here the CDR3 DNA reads TGTGCCAGCAGCCTGGACATCACAGATACGCAGTATTTT. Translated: CASSLDITDTQYF.

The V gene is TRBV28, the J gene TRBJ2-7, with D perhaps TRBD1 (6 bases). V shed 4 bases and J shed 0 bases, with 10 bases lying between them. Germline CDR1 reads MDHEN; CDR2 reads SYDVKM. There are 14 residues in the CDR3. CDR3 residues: CASSSGQLSYEQYF. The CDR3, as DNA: TGTGCCAGCAGTTCCGGACAGCTCTCCTACGAGCAGTACTTC.

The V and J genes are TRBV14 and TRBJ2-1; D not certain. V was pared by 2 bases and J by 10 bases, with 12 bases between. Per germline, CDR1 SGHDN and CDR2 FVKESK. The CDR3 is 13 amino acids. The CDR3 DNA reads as TGTGCCAGCAGCCAACTTGGTTCTGGGGAGCAGTTCTTC. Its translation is CASSQLGSGEQFF.

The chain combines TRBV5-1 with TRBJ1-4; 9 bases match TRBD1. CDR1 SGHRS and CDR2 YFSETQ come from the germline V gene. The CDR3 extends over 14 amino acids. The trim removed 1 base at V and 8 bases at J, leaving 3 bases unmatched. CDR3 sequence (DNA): TGCGCCAGCAGCTTGATTGGGACAGGGGAAAAACTGTTTTTT. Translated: CASSLIGTGEKLFF.

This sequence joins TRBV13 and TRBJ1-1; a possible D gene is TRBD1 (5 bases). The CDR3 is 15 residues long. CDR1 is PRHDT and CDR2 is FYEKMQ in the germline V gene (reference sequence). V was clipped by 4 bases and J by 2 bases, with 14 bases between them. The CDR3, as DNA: TGTGCCAGCAGCTCTTATAGGGACTCCAACACTGAAGCTTTCTTT. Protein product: CASSSYRDSNTEAFF.

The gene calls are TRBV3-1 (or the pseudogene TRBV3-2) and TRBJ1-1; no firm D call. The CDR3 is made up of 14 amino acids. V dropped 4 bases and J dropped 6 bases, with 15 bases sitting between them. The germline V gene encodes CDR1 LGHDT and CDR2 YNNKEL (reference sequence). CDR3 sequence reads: CASSPVRGTPEAFF. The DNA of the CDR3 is TGTGCCAGCAGCCCAGTGCGGGGAACCCCTGAAGCTTTCTTT.

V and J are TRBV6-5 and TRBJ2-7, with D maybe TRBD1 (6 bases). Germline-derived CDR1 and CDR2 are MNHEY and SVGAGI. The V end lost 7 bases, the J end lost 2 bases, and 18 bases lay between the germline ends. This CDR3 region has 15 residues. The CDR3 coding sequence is TGTGCCAGCAATAAAACTCCGGGACACCCCTACGAGCAGTACTTC. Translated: CASNKTPGHPYEQYF.

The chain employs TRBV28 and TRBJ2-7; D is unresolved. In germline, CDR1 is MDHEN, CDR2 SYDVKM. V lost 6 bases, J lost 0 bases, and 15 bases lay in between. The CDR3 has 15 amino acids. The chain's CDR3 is CASSTMDGSSYEQYF. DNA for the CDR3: TGTGCCAGCAGCACAATGGATGGCAGCTCCTACGAGCAGTACTTC.

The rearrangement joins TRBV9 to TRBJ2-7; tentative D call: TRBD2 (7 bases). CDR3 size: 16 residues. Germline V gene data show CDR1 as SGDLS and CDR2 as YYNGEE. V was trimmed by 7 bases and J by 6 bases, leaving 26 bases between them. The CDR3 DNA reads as TGTGCCAGCGCCAAGAACATGGACAGCGGGGTCAGCGAGCAGTACTTC. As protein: CASAKNMDSGVSEQYF. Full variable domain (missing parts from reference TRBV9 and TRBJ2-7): DSGVTQTPKHLITATGQRVTLRCSPRSGDLSVYWYQQSLDQGLQFLIQYYNGEERAKGNILERFSAQQFPDLHSELNLSSLELGDSALYFCASAKNMDSGVSEQYFGPGTRLTVT.

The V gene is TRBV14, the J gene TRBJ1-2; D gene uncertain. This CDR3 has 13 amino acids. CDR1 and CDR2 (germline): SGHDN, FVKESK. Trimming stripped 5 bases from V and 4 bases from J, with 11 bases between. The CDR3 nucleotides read TGTGCCAGCAGCGTAGGAAAATTCTATGGCTACACCTTC. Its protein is CASSVGKFYGYTF.

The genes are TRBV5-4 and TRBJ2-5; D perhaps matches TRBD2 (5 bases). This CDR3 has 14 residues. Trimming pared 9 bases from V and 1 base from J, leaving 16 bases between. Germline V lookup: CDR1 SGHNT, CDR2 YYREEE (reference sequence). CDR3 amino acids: CATSQRGGQETQYF. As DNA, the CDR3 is TGTGCCACTTCGCAGAGAGGAGGCCAAGAGACCCAGTACTTC.

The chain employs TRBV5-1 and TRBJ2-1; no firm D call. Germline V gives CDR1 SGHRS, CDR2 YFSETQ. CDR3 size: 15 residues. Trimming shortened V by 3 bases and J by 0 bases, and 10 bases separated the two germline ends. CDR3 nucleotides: TGCGCCAGCAGCTCGGACGGCAGCTCCTACAATGAGCAGTTCTTC. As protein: CASSSDGSSYNEQFF.

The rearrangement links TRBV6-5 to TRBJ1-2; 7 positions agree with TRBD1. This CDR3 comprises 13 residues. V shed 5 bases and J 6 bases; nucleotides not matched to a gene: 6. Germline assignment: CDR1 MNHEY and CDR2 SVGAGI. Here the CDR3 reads CASSPRQGNGYTF. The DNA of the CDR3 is TGTGCCAGCAGTCCCCGACAGGGAAATGGCTACACCTTC.

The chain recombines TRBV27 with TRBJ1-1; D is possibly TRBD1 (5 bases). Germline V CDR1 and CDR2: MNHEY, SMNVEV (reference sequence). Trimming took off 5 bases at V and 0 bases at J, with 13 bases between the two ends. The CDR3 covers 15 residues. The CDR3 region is CASSPGSLMNTEAFF. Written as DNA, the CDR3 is TGTGCCAGCAGTCCAGGGAGCCTAATGAACACTGAAGCTTTCTTT.

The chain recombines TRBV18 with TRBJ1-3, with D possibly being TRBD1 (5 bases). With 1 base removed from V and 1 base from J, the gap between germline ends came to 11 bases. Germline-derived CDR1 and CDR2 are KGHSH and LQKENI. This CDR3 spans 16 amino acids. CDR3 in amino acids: CASSPRDQGSGNTIYF. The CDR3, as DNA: TGTGCCAGCTCACCACGGGACCAGGGTTCTGGAAACACCATATATTTT.

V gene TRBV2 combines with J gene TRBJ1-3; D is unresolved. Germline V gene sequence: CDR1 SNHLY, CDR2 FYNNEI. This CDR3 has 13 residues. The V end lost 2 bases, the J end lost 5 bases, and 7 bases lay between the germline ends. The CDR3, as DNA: TGTGCCAGCAGTGAAAGGACTCGAAACACCATATATTTT. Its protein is CASSERTRNTIYF.

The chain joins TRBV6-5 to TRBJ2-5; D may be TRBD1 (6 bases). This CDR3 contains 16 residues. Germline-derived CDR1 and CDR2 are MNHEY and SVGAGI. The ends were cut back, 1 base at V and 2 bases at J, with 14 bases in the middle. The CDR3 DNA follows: TGTGCCAGCAGTTACTGGTCGGGAAGGGGGCAAGAGACCCAGTACTTC. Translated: CASSYWSGRGQETQYF.

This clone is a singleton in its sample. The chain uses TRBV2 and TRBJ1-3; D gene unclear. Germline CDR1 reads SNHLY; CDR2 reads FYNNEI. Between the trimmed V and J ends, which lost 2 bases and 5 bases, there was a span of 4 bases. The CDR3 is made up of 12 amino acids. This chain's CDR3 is CASSENRNTIYF. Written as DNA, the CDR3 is TGTGCCAGCAGTGAAAACAGAAACACCATATATTTT.

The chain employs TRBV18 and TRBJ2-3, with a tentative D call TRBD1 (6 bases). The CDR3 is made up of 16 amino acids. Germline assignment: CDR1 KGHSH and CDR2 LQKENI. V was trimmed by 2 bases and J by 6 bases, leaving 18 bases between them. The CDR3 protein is CASSPNQGPLFDTQYF. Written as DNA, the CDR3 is TGTGCCAGCTCACCAAACCAGGGGCCACTATTCGATACGCAGTATTTT.

CDR3 sequence reads: CASSIAGLKVRQPQHF. The CDR3 DNA reads as TGTGCCAGTAGTATTGCGGGACTCAAAGTAAGACAGCCCCAGCATTTT. The chain carries TRBV19 and TRBJ1-5; D is possibly TRBD1 (5 bases). The CDR3 covers 16 residues. Germline V CDR1 and CDR2: LNHDA, SQIVND (reference sequence). Deletions cut 3 bases from V and 7 bases from J, with 19 bases between.

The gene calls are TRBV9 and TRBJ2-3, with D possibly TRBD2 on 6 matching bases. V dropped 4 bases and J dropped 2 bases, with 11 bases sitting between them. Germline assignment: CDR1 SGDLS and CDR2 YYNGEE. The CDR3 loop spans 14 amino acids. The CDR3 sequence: CASSSGGDTDTQYF. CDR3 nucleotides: TGTGCCAGCAGCTCAGGAGGGGACACAGATACGCAGTATTTT.

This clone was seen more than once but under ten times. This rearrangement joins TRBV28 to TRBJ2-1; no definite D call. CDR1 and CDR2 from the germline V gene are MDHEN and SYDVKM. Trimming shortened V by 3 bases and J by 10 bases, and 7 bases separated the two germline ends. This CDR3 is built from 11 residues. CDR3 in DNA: TGTGCCAGCAGTTTCTCGCGAGAGCAGTTCTTC. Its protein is CASSFSREQFF.

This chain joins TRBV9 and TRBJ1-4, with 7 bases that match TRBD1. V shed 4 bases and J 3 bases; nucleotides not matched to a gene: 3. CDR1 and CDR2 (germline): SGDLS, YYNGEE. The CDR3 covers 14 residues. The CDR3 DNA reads TGTGCCAGCAGCCCGGGGACAGCTAATGAAAAACTGTTTTTT. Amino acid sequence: CASSPGTANEKLFF.

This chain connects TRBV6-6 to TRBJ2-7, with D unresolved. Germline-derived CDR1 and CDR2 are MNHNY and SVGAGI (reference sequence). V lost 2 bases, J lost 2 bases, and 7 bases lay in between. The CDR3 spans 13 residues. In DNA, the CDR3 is TGTGCCAGCAGTTACGAGGCCGCCTACGAGCAGTACTTC. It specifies CASSYEAAYEQYF.